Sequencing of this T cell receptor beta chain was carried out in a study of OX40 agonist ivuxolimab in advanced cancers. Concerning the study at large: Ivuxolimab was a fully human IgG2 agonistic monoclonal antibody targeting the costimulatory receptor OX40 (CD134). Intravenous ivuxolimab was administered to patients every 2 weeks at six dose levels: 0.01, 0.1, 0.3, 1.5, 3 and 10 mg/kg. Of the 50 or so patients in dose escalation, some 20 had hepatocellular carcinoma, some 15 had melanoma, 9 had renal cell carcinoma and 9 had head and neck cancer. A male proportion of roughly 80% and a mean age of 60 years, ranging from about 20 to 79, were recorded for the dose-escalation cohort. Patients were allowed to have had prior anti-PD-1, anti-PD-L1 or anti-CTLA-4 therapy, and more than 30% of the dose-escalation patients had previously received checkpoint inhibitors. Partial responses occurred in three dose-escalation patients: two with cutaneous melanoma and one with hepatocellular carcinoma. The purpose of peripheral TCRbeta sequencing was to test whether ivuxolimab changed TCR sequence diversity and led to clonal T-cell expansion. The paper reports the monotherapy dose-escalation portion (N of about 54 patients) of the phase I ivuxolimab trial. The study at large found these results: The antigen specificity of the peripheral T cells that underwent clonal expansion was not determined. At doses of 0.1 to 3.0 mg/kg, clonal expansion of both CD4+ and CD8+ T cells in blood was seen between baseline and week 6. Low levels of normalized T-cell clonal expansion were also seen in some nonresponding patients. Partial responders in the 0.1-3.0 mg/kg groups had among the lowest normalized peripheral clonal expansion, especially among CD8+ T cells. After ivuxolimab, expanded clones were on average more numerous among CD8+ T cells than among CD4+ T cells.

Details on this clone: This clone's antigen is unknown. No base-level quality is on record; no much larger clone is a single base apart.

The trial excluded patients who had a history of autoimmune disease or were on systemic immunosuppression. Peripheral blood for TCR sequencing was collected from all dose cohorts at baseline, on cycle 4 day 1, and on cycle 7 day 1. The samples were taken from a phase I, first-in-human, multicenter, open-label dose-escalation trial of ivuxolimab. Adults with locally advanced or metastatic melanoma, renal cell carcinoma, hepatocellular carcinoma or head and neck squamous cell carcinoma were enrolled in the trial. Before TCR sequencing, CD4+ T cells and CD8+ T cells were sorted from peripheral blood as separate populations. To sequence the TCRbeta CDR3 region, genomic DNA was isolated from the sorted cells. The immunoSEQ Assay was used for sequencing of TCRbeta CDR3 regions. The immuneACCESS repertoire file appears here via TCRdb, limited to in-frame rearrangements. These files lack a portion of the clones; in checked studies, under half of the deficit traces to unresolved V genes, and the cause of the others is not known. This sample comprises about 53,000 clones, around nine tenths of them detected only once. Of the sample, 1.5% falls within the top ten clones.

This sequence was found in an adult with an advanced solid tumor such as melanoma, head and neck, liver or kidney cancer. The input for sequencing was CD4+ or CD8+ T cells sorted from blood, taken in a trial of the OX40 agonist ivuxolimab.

The CDR3 region reads CASSPQPRVVNTEAFF. The DNA reads as follows: TGTGCCAGCTCACCACAACCCAGGGTGGTGAACACTGAAGCTTTCTTT. The sequence joins TRBV18 to TRBJ1-1, and perhaps TRBD1 as D gene, on 5 matching bases. The germline ends are 12 bases apart after V is trimmed by 1 base and J by 0 bases. The CDR3 starts with the cysteine, ends with the phenylalanine, and has 16 residues. The kept DNA is CDR3 alone, 48 bases in frame from the first base. The germline V gene sets CDR1 to KGHSH and CDR2 to LQKENI. Beyond the CDR3, the reference TRBV18 and TRBJ1-1 genes provide the residues; the full variable domain reads: NAGVMQNPRHLVRRRGQEARLRCSPMKGHSHVYWYRQLPEEGLKFMVYLQKENIIDESGMPKERFSAEFPKEGPSILRIQQVVRGDSAAYFCASSPQPRVVNTEAFFGQGTRLTVV.